This T cell receptor beta chain originates from a study of cytomegalovirus exposure and HLA in healthy donors listed by TCRdb under 2017. Regarding the study in general: According to an earlier analysis of around 600 of the donors, about 170 million T cells yielded some 110 million unique TCR beta sequences and less than 300 Gb of sequence data. About 280 gigabases of sequencing data and 75 million to 85 million unique TCR sequences made up an early release that covered fewer than 650 HLA-typed donors. Of the 398 genotyped donors, around 81% fell in the genetic ancestry cluster associated with self-reported Caucasian donors. The study was designed to test whether signatures of past pathogen exposure could be identified by cataloging public T cell receptors. The study used immunosequencing to profile the T cell repertoires of 600 to 850 subjects and linked those repertoires to cytomegalovirus serostatus. Along with the approximately 700-subject first cohort, a separate validation cohort of over a hundred different subjects was used. High-throughput TCR immunosequencing, statistical association of individual TCRs with disease status, and machine learning were combined to predict cytomegalovirus infection status. A later analysis re-analyzed previously published TCR beta repertoires from hundreds of donors and added high-resolution HLA genotyping to study TCR occurrence patterns. Rather than using new phenotypic data, the later analysis identified candidate immune exposures from TCR beta sequences and from how often those sequences occurred across donors. To decide whether each TCR beta V gene segment behaved as functional or pseudogenic, an earlier analysis of fewer than 750 of the donors relied on high-throughput TCR beta sequencing. Alongside the repertoire data, information on donor age, sex, ethnicity and CMV serostatus was compiled. A later genetic analysis used genome-wide SNP genotypes for about 65% of the roughly 670 donors, treating that subset as a discovery cohort. All discovery cohort repertoires had been generated using a single sequencing platform. Class I and class II HLA loci were covered by the typing at four-digit resolution. The number of donors typed differed by locus, with about 629-640 for A, B, C, DRB1 and DQB1, roughly 520 for DQA1, 600 to 610 for DPA1, and some 450 for DPB1. Because of strong linkage in the cohort, a few DR-DQ haplotypes were treated as single units for association and clustering. Among some 400 genotyped donors of the cohort, an average of approximately 220,000 unique TCR beta nucleotide sequences was sequenced per donor, of which approximately 18% were non-productive. The investigation overall reported the following: Specific HLA alleles were associated with about 17,000 TCR beta sequences at a false discovery rate of 0.05 in a later analysis. Correlated functional status among segregating V segments might be attributable to linkage disequilibrium, but an unknown experimental factor could not be ruled out. Compared with the roughly 670-donor mean, donors in an Asian-associated ancestry cluster had fewer N-insertions in productive TCRs, according to a later genetic analysis. A later genetic analysis associated a missense DCLRE1C variant with V-gene and J-gene trimming of TCR beta chains, and an independent cohort replicated the association. Cytomegalovirus status was reported to be diagnosed by the classifier with high specificity and sensitivity in both the original and validation cohorts. The authors suggested that the approach could potentially be generalized to other disease states and immunological phenotypes. The sequencing pipeline was judged likely to have produced a cluster of highly shared sequence variants as a technical artifact. According to a later analysis, most CMV-associated TCR beta chains appeared to be HLA-restricted, and the HLA associations seemed to be driven largely by CMV exposure. The cohort was sequenced for TCR beta chains only, and without alpha or paired-chain data the features that could be detected were limited. The earlier analysis of 587 of the donors excluded seventeen rarely observed V segments, including chromosome 9 orphons, because counts were too low. A later analysis reported that several top co-occurrence clusters appeared linked to parvovirus B19, influenza, CMV and Epstein-Barr virus. According to a later analysis, TCR association rates differed among HLA loci, with DRB1 alleles showing the most associated TCRs and HLA-C alleles showing the fewest. In a later analysis, HLA-associated TCR beta chains were found to be more clonally expanded and to have lower generation probabilities than equally common non-associated chains. Because some donors lacked HLA typing at each locus, the association tests relied only on the typed subset. Some IMGT-functional V segments, including TRBV6-2 and TRBV6-3, could not be distinguished by the 87-base-pair reads and were therefore excluded. An earlier analysis of approximately 590 of the donors showed that most TCR beta V segments appeared in productive rearrangements either about 87% or about 30% of the time, which broadly matched IMGT annotations. The study gave a list of around 170 TCR beta chains associated with cytomegalovirus. Three of the identified cytomegalovirus-associated TCR beta chains were confirmed in vitro to be specific for cytomegalovirus antigens. When HLA alleles, especially DR and DQ, strongly co-occurred, attributing TCR associations to individual alleles was difficult. The presence/absence analyses assumed that sequencing depth was roughly uniform across donors, and that assumption may not be true. For the cohort, immune exposure information was limited to CMV serostatus. A further reported finding was that TCR beta sequences accurately predicted the HLA-A and HLA-B alleles for most subjects in the first cohort. Across donors, most TCR sequences were observed very rarely, whereas some public TCRs were present in many individuals.

Library preparation employed the immunoSEQ multiplex PCR assay. For the multiplex PCR, a mixture combining 60 forward primers for TCR Vbeta segments and 13 reverse primers for TCR Jbeta segments was used. Amplification of the CDR3 region of rearranged TCR beta genes was performed with a multiplex PCR assay on genomic DNA. On the Illumina HiSeq System, the amplified TCR beta libraries were sequenced as 87-base-pair reads. Per the source publication's procedure: Across the 670 or so repertoires, a later analysis counted 60 million to 90 million unique TCR beta chains, roughly 11 million of which were shared by at least two donors. Raw reads were error-corrected and collapsed into unique sequences with a nearest-neighbor algorithm that merged closely related sequences to remove PCR and sequencing errors. CDR3 sequences were aligned to IMGT reference sequences to assign V, D and J gene segments. Each retained sequence needed at least a six-nucleotide match to both a V gene segment and a J gene segment. A rearrangement counted as productive if the CDR3 had no stop codons and remained in frame with V and J, and every other rearrangement counted as non-productive. Following IMGT convention, CDR3 was defined as the stretch from the second conserved V-encoded cysteine up to the conserved J-encoded phenylalanine. The earlier analysis of fewer than 750 of the donors excluded sequences that lacked an unambiguous match to a single V gene segment. In an earlier analysis of approximately 610 of the donors, V segments were called functional above 56.7% productive rearrangements and were called segregating when the between-donor standard deviation exceeded 5%. To diagnose cytomegalovirus status from the catalog of TCR beta chain sequences, a statistical classification framework was built. In a later analysis, V and J genes were assigned by comparing TCR nucleotide sequences against IMGT/GENE-DB human TR gene sequences. In a later analysis, CDR3 sequences and most-parsimonious VDJ recombination scenarios were assigned using the TCRdist pipeline. In a later analysis, each TCR beta chain was defined by its CDR3 amino acid sequence together with its V-gene family, and reads lacking a unique V-gene family were excluded. To address suspected cross-contamination and a sequencing artifact, a later analysis removed approximately 600 highly shared, low-generation-probability nucleotide sequences. In a later analysis, a clonal expansion index was calculated for each public chain from normalized within-repertoire ranks of inferred template counts. Generation probabilities in a later analysis came from a VDJ recombination model fitted to out-of-frame rearrangements, and those results were checked against IGoR. A later analysis scored TCR-TCR, TCR-HLA and TCR-CMV co-occurrence with hypergeometric tests, applying a repertoire-size bias correction to TCR pairs. False discovery rates were estimated in a later analysis by permuting HLA or CMV assignments 20 times. In a later analysis, co-occurring TCRs were grouped with DBSCAN, and TCRdist sequence similarity was added when clustering was performed within HLA-allele-positive subsets. For co-occurrence clustering, repertoires with fewer than 30,000 or more than 120,000 public chains were excluded, along with about five repertoires with anomalous nucleotide sharing. This immuneACCESS table, as held by TCRdb, lists in-frame sequences with V and J called but not all clones. Of the missing ones, under half trace to an unresolved V gene in checked studies; the others have no known cause. V and J calls and clone size come straight from that table; D and trimming were deduced from the DNA. The sample includes approximately 150,000 clones, with about 75% observed a single time. The biggest ten clones account for about 11% of the sample.

There are 13 amino acids in the CDR3, from cysteine to phenylalanine inclusive. Kept here is only the CDR3 DNA, which spans 39 bases and is read in frame from base 1. V loses 2 bases, J loses 7 bases, and the germline ends lie 11 bases apart. Taken from the germline V gene, the CDR1 and CDR2 loops are MNHEY and SVGAGI. In regard to this clone: This clone's antigen is unknown. No clone much larger than this one lies a single base away; base qualities are absent.

The cohort comprised around 700 healthy bone marrow donors. At the time of sampling, every cohort member was nominally healthy, though immune exposures that went unrecorded were likely present. The donor tested CMV seropositive, placing the donor among the approximately 310 seropositive members of the cohort. A peripheral blood sample was collected from each donor, and TCR beta sequencing was performed on peripheral blood mononuclear cells. The Qiagen DNeasy Blood Extraction Kit was used to extract genomic DNA from the blood cell samples. The V and J genes are TRBV6-5 and TRBJ2-5, with a weak D call of TRBD2 (6 bases match). The receptor was derived from a man aged 18 to 30 in good health and CMV-seropositive. The sample was PBMCs. For the CDR3, the sequence is CASSYDGSGTQYF. The DNA reads as follows: TGTGCCAGCAGTTACGACGGGAGTGGGACCCAGTACTTC.